The rows below give T cell receptor beta chains drawn from one sample of a study of response to subunit inactivated influenza vaccine. TCRdb re-analysed the RT-PCR reads in MiXCR, keeping a single row per CDR3 protein. The sample has 150,000 to 200,000 distinct CDR3 sequences; around 11% are singletons. The sequencing used CD8+ T cells sorted from PBMCs, collected approximately 25 months after vaccination. These receptors all stem from a man between 50 and 69 years old who received an inactivated influenza vaccine. CDR3s include the opening cysteine and the closing phenylalanine or tryptophan. A D gene is named only where the DNA matches it firmly. Clone sizes are given selectively: once, few, many, or a class where the clone is expanded.

TRBV6-5	few	TRBJ2-2	TRBD1	TGTGCCAGCAGTTACTCTTACAGGGGGCCGACCGGGGAGCTGTTTTTT	CASSYSYRGPTGELFF
TRBV6-2/TRBV6-3	-	TRBJ2-1	TRBD1	TGTGCCAGCAGTTACGGGACAGGGGTGATGAGGGAGCAGTTCTTC	CASSYGTGVMREQFF
TRBV27	-	TRBJ2-7	-	TGTGCCAGCAGTCTCCAGGGGGAGGGACTATACGAGCAGTACTTC	CASSLQGEGLYEQYF
TRBV9	few	TRBJ1-2	TRBD1	TGTGCCAGCAGCCCCTACCTTCAGGGACAGGCTAACTATGGCTACACCTTC	CASSPYLQGQANYGYTF
TRBV6-1	many	TRBJ2-2	-	TGTGCCAGCAGCCTCGACACCCTCAACACCGGGGAGCTGTTTTTT	CASSLDTLNTGELFF
TRBV27	many	TRBJ2-1	-	TGTGCCAGCAGACTTTTACGGAGCTCCTACAATGAGCAGTTCTTC	CASRLLRSSYNEQFF
TRBV5-6	few	TRBJ2-5	-	TGTGCCAGCAGCTTGGGGACTGCTGAAGAGACCCAGTACTTC	CASSLGTAEETQYF
TRBV7-8	-	TRBJ2-1	TRBD2	TGTGCCAGCAGCCCATGGATAGCGGGGGGCTCGTACAATGAGCAGTTCTTC	CASSPWIAGGSYNEQFF
TRBV27	few	TRBJ2-7	TRBD1	TGTGCCAGCAGTCCTACTCCAGGGGGCGGTGAGTCTTTTGGGGAGCAGTACTTC	CASSPTPGGGESFGEQYF
TRBV6-2/TRBV6-3	-	TRBJ1-1	-	TGTGCCAGCAGTTACCCGACTGAAGCTTTCTTT	CASSYPTEAFF
TRBV11-2	few	TRBJ2-1	TRBD2	TGTGCCAGCAGCACTAGCGGAGGGACCTACAATGAGCAGTTCTTC	CASSTSGGTYNEQFF
TRBV27	few	TRBJ1-5	-	TGTGCCAGCAGTTTAGGAGGATCGGGCAATCAGCCCCAGCATTTT	CASSLGGSGNQPQHF
TRBV9	-	TRBJ2-7	-	TGTGCCAGCAGCGAGAACTACAATGACGAGCAGTACTTC	CASSENYNDEQYF
TRBV12-3/TRBV12-4	few	TRBJ2-3	-	TGTGCCAGCAGTTTCTTAGAAGGAGATACGCAGTATTTT	CASSFLEGDTQYF
TRBV7-2	-	TRBJ2-7	-	TGTGCCAGCAAAGGGGCAGGACTCTACGAGCAGTACTTC	CASKGAGLYEQYF
TRBV11-2	-	TRBJ1-2	TRBD1	TGTGCCAGCAGCTTAGGCAGGGGGCCTTTTCTCACCTTC	CASSLGRGPFLTF
TRBV29-1	many	TRBJ2-7	-	TGCAGCGTCTACCAGGGATTCGAGCAGTACTTC	CSVYQGFEQYF
TRBV5-6	-	TRBJ2-1	-	TGTGCCAGCAGCTTGGGGGGGGACCAACTTGAGCAGTTCTTC	CASSLGGDQLEQFF
TRBV9	few	TRBJ1-2	-	TGTGCCAGCAGCGTTGCCTTCGGGAGTCGAAGCGGCTATGGCTACACCTTC	CASSVAFGSRSGYGYTF
TRBV29-1	-	TRBJ2-2	-	TGCAGCGTTCCCGACCACGCGAACACCGGGGAGCTGTTTTTT	CSVPDHANTGELFF
TRBV7-9	few	TRBJ2-1	TRBD2	TGTGCCAGCAGCTCGCTACTAGCGGGAGCTAACAATGAGCAGTTCTTC	CASSSLLAGANNEQFF
TRBV6-2/TRBV6-3	few	TRBJ2-1	TRBD2	TGTGCCAGCAGTTACTTGCGGGGGGCCGACTACAATGAGCAGTTCTTC	CASSYLRGADYNEQFF
TRBV30	-	TRBJ2-3	-	TGTGCCTGGAGTGGGACGTCTAGCACAGATACGCAGTATTTT	CAWSGTSSTDTQYF
TRBV20-1	few	TRBJ2-7	TRBD2	TGCAGTGCTAGAACTCCCCTAGCGGGGTTCAGGGGCTACGAGCAGTACTTC	CSARTPLAGFRGYEQYF
TRBV28	-	TRBJ1-1	-	TGTGCCAGCGGATCTAGGACGTTAATTATGAACACTGAAGCTTTCTTT	CASGSRTLIMNTEAFF
TRBV29-1	few	TRBJ2-1	-	TGCAGCGTTGTGGAGTATGAGCAGTTCTTC	CSVVEYEQFF
TRBV30	many	TRBJ2-3	-	TGTGCCTGGGGAGACTCCTCCTTCACAGATACGCAGTATTTT	CAWGDSSFTDTQYF
TRBV7-2	few	TRBJ2-1	-	TGTGCCAGCACCGAGGGGCCCTACAATGAGCAGTTCTTC	CASTEGPYNEQFF
TRBV7-9	-	TRBJ2-7	-	TGTGCCAGCAGCTTCAGCGGTCGGACCTACGAGCAGTACTTC	CASSFSGRTYEQYF
TRBV10-3	few	TRBJ2-7	-	TGTGCCATCAGACCCGGGACACCCTACGAGCAGTACTTC	CAIRPGTPYEQYF
TRBV4-3	-	TRBJ2-1	-	TGCGCCAGCAGCCAAGACGGGGCAGGGGACAATGAGCAGTTCTTC	CASSQDGAGDNEQFF
TRBV15	few	TRBJ2-1	-	TGTGCCACCAGCAGAGATGGCCTCTACAATGAGCAGTTCTTC	CATSRDGLYNEQFF
TRBV27	few	TRBJ2-3	TRBD2	TGTGCCAGCAGTTTATTTGGGGCTAGCGGGAGTTACACAGATACGCAGTATTTT	CASSLFGASGSYTDTQYF
TRBV29-1	-	TRBJ1-5	TRBD1	TGCAGCGTTGCCCAGGGGGTCGGTCAGCCCCAGCATTTT	CSVAQGVGQPQHF
TRBV18	few	TRBJ2-1	-	TGTGCCAGCTCACCACCCGCAGGGGCTCATGAGCAGTTCTTC	CASSPPAGAHEQFF
TRBV9	few	TRBJ2-1	-	TGTGCCAGCAGCGGGGGACGGACGTTATACAATGAGCAGTTCTTC	CASSGGRTLYNEQFF
TRBV4-1	-	TRBJ2-5	TRBD2	TGCGCCAGCAGCCCATTACATCTAGCGGGGGGCACCTGGGAGACCCAGTACTTC	CASSPLHLAGGTWETQYF
TRBV20-1	-	TRBJ2-1	TRBD2	TGCAGTGCTAGAGATAGCCTAGCGGGGACCTACAATGAGCAGTTCTTC	CSARDSLAGTYNEQFF
TRBV5-5	-	TRBJ1-5	TRBD1	TGTGCCAGCAGCTTCCGGGACAGGGGTAATCAGCCCCAGCATTTT	CASSFRDRGNQPQHF
TRBV10-2	-	TRBJ2-7	-	TGCGCCAGCAGAGGTCGGGACGGGAGATCGGAGCAGTACTTC	CASRGRDGRSEQYF
TRBV5-4	few	TRBJ2-2	TRBD1	TGTGCCAGCAGCTTGCTGACAGGGCGATCCACCGGGGAGCTGTTTTTT	CASSLLTGRSTGELFF
TRBV10-3	few	TRBJ1-5	TRBD1	TGTGCCATCAGTGAGTTAGGCAGGGGGCAGCCCCAGCATTTT	CAISELGRGQPQHF
TRBV7-8	-	TRBJ1-1	TRBD1	TGTGCCAGCAGCTTAGACCAGGGGGGCGGGAACACTGAAGCTTTCTTT	CASSLDQGGGNTEAFF
TRBV9	few	TRBJ2-7	TRBD1	TGTGCCAGCAGCGTGGAGCCGGACAGGGACCCCTACGAGCAGTACTTC	CASSVEPDRDPYEQYF
TRBV28	-	TRBJ2-5	-	TGTGCCAGCAGTTTACCCCAGAGGGAGGAAGAGACCCAGTACTTC	CASSLPQREEETQYF